This record concerns one T cell receptor beta chain sequence. The specificity of this receptor is unknown. Base qualities are missing; no much larger clone stands one base away. The source of the sample is a study of CD8+ T cells in alopecia areata (dated 2018 in TCRdb). Describing the broader study: Treated patients were enrolled in an open-label pilot trial of oral tofacitinib, 5 to 10 mg twice daily, for moderate-to-severe alopecia areata. Patients received tofacitinib for 6 to 18 months and were then followed off drug for 6 months to check for delayed response and recurrence. The SALT score, which quantifies the percentage of affected scalp surface area, was used to measure disease severity in treated patients. High-throughput TCRbeta sequencing was used to examine T cell clonal expansion in alopecia areata in both the C3H/HeJ mouse model and human patients. Scalp tissue and sorted CD4+ and CD8+ peripheral blood T cells from patchy and totalis/universalis alopecia areata patients and from healthy controls were covered by human TCRbeta sequencing. Biopsies were taken from tofacitinib-treated patients at baseline and again at 4 and 24 weeks into treatment, and several of those patients also had a later scalp biopsy. Scalp clonality was compared among normal scalp (n=4), patchy alopecia areata scalp (n=8), and alopecia totalis/universalis scalp (n=8). RNA was extracted with the PAXgene miRNA kit for fixed scalp, the miRNeasy kit for PBMCs, and the RNeasy kit for mouse skin. TCRbeta CDR3 regions were amplified by immunoSEQ multiplex PCR with 35 Vbeta forward and 13 Jbeta reverse primers.

Library generation was performed with the immunoSEQ multiplex PCR assay. For TCR sequencing, RNA was extracted from every sample and reverse transcribed into cDNA to serve as template. First-strand cDNA was synthesized using SuperScript III with a 2:1 mix of oligo-dT and random hexamers. A synthetic immune receptor repertoire was used to gauge amplification bias, and whatever bias remained was removed computationally. The study's own analysis went as follows. Raw reads were preprocessed to remove errors, and CDR3 was defined according to IMGT conventions as the region from the conserved cysteine to phenylalanine. To get clonality, Shannon entropy was normalized by log2 of the number of productive unique TCRs and the result was subtracted from 1. CD4 or CD8 identity of scalp clones was inferred by cross-referencing scalp TCRbeta sequences with sorted blood CD4 and CD8 repertoires. Held by TCRdb, this immuneACCESS table contains in-frame sequences only and omits some clones. Under half of the omission traces to an unresolved V gene where checked; the cause of the rest is unknown. V and J calls and clone size come straight from that table; D and trimming were deduced from the DNA. The sample table contains over 95,000 clones; only one count was recorded for approximately 51% of them. The ten largest clones add up to 3% to 3.5% of the sample.

The label giving this sample's time point can be read as: around 26 weeks on oral tofacitinib. According to the study, the label for this sample's treatment or condition signals: oral pan-JAK inhibitor, 5-10 mg twice daily. Peripheral blood and lesional scalp punch biopsies were obtained from patients with alopecia areata. After PBMCs were isolated by density centrifugation and stained for CD3, CD4 and CD8, a FACSAria was used to sort CD4+ and CD8+ T cells. Beyond this particular receptor, the publication reports: Higher clonality and more expanded CD8+ clones were observed in lesional scalp than in normal scalp, particularly in alopecia totalis/universalis, a finding suggestive of antigenic drive. Shared TCR sequences between patients were less evident than in mice, which may be partly attributable to HLA diversity in the patient population. Because the treated cohort was small and had only one nonresponder, larger studies are needed to examine links between baseline CD8+ expansion and response. With tofacitinib, both scalp clonality and the number of expanded CD8+ clones among the top 100 scalp clones went down significantly. Many expanded lesional clones persisted in scalp and blood during tofacitinib treatment, which may partly explain relapse after stopping treatment. Resident alphabeta T cells in normal human skin are also sequenced, complicating scalp TCR repertoire analysis, unlike mouse skin dominated by gammadelta T cells.

Clipping removes 5 bases from V and 1 base from J, with 6 as the unmatched junction base count. Its CDR3 holds 17 amino acids, cysteine through phenylalanine. Just CDR3 DNA is preserved here, 51 bases in frame from base 1. Recombination connected TRBV6-7 to TRBJ2-6, and TRBD1 aligns with 9 junction nucleotides. TRBV6-7 is assigned to the ORF class and has an uncertain function. The specimen was CD4+ T cells sorted from blood, collected at week 24, from a patient treated with tofacitinib. The sequence derives from a human donor with alopecia areata. The CDR3 region reads CASSGQGSASGANVLTF. The bases read TGTGCCAGCAGTGGACAGGGGAGCGCATCTGGGGCCAACGTCCTGACTTTC.